Shown below are 4 T cell receptor beta chains from a single sample sequenced in a study of blood T cell repertoires in COVID-19 (dated by TCRdb to 2020 to 2022). Library prep was done by the immunoSEQ multiplex PCR assay. TCRdb carries this immuneACCESS record with in-frame sequences only. Its versions omit some clonotypes, under half of them owing to an unresolved V gene in the studies checked, with the rest unexplained. Across this sample there are about 130,000 clones, with about four fifths seen only once. The ten most abundant clones make up 3% of the sample. Sequencing was carried out using peripheral blood. All receptors come from a woman over 75 with acute or convalescent COVID-19.

V and J are TRBV20-1 and TRBJ2-5, with D unresolved. The V and J ends lost 1 base and 7 bases respectively, with 7 bases between them. The CDR3 consists of 11 residues. The germline CDR1 and CDR2 sequences are DFQATT and SNEGSKA (reference sequence). The CDR3 protein is CSARGHLTQYF. Here the CDR3 DNA reads TGCAGTGCTAGAGGACATCTGACCCAGTACTTC.

The V call is TRBV6-4, the J call TRBJ1-1; 7 positions agree with TRBD1. From germline, CDR1 is MRHNA and CDR2 SNTAGT. This CDR3 comprises 14 residues. V lost 4 bases and J lost 1; bases outside the gene matches: 3. Written as DNA, the CDR3 is TGTGCCAGCAGTGCGAGACAGGGGAACACTGAAGCTTTCTTT. Translating it yields CASSARQGNTEAFF.

V gene TRBV18 combines with J gene TRBJ1-6; 8 nucleotides line up with TRBD1. Trimming removed 5 bases from V and 3 bases from J; junction bases left unmatched: 6. This CDR3 has 16 residues. The V gene's germline CDR1 is KGHSH and CDR2 LQKENI. CDR3 bases: TGTGCCAGCTCATCAACAGGGACAGGCTATAATTCACCCCTCCACTTT. Protein: CASSSTGTGYNSPLHF.

V is TRBV5-8 and J is TRBJ1-1; D is unclear. Germline V gene sequence: CDR1 SGHTS, CDR2 YDEGEE. The V end lost 6 bases, the J end lost 5 bases, and 14 bases lay between the germline ends. The CDR3 is made up of 13 amino acids. CDR3 sequence: CASNSGFRTEAFF. The CDR3 DNA sequence: TGTGCCAGCAACTCGGGATTCCGTACTGAAGCTTTCTTT.